A selection of T cell receptor beta chains follows, all from one sample in a study of T-cell memory formation after mild COVID-19. TCRdb called the 5' RACE reads again in MiXCR, with one record for every CDR3 protein. The sample lists some 250,000 distinct CDR3 sequences; over 15% were seen once. The sequencing input was PBMCs or a T cell subset sorted from them (not recorded which). The receptor set was obtained from a man in his late teens or twenties who had mild COVID-19 (a few samples of this study predate the infection). Cell type and time point are not known. Each CDR3 is given with its conserved first and last residue. A D gene is named only where the DNA matches it firmly. Size tells how often a clone was seen (once, few, many) or the class of an expanded clone, and some rows leave it out.

size	J	D	V	DNA	CDR3
few	TRBJ2-3	TRBD2	TRBV7-9	TGTGCCAGCAGCCCGACTAGCGCCCGCACAGATACGCAGTATTTT	CASSPTSARTDTQYF
few	TRBJ1-2	-	TRBV11-2	TGTGCCAGCAGTGGAACTTGGGGGAACTATGGCTACACCTTC	CASSGTWGNYGYTF
few	TRBJ2-3	-	TRBV4-2	TGTGCCAGCAGCCAAGACGCCGGCCCAACAGATACGCAGTATTTT	CASSQDAGPTDTQYF
-	TRBJ2-2	-	TRBV10-3	TGTGCCATCAGTGAGCCCCTAGGGGACACCGGGGAGCTGTTTTTT	CAISEPLGDTGELFF
-	TRBJ1-1	TRBD1	TRBV20-1	TGCAGTGCTAGGGACAGGGGAGGCCCCAATCTAGCTTTATTT	CSARDRGGPNLALF
-	TRBJ1-2	-	TRBV7-2	TGTGCCAGCAGCTTAATGTATTTAGGCTACACCTTC	CASSLMYLGYTF
many	TRBJ2-7	-	TRBV11-2	TGTGCCAGCAGCTTCTCCCGGGGGTCGTCCTACGAGCAGTACTTC	CASSFSRGSSYEQYF
-	TRBJ1-2	-	TRBV5-1	TGCGCCAGCAGCTCGGGGGGCACCGTGTCCTGGGGGGCGAACTATGGCTACACCTTC	CASSSGGTVSWGANYGYTF
many	TRBJ1-3	-	TRBV5-1	TGCGCCAGCAGCTTTAGCCAGGACTCGTCCGGAAACACCATATATTTT	CASSFSQDSSGNTIYF
-	TRBJ2-3	-	TRBV5-1	TGCGCCAGCGATGTTGGGGACACAGATACGCAGTATTTT	CASDVGDTDTQYF
few	TRBJ1-2	-	TRBV12-3/TRBV12-4	TGTGCCAGCAGTCACTCTCGGGACGGCTACACCTTC	CASSHSRDGYTF
few	TRBJ2-3	TRBD1	TRBV5-1	TGCGCCAGCAGCACCGGGACAGGGTCTTTAGATACGCAGTATTTT	CASSTGTGSLDTQYF
-	TRBJ1-4	-	TRBV7-9	TGTGCCAGCAGCTCCGCGAGGGGAGGATCTAATGAAAAACTGTTTTTT	CASSSARGGSNEKLFF
-	TRBJ2-5	TRBD1	TRBV9	TGTGCCAGCAGCGTAAACGCGGACAGGGGACAAGAGACCCAGTACTTC	CASSVNADRGQETQYF
-	TRBJ1-5	-	TRBV7-6	TGTGCCAGCCGAAAAAATAGCAATCAGCCCCAGCATTTT	CASRKNSNQPQHF
many	TRBJ2-1	TRBD2	TRBV7-9	TGTGCCAGCAGCCTCGGGACTAGCGGGGGGGCTTACAATGAGCAGTTCTTC	CASSLGTSGGAYNEQFF
-	TRBJ2-1	TRBD2	TRBV19	TGTGCCAGTAGTATAGGACCGACTAGCGGGGACTACAATGAGCAGTTCTTC	CASSIGPTSGDYNEQFF
-	TRBJ2-3	TRBD2	TRBV6-2/TRBV6-3	TGTGCCAGCACTTACGGGGGACTACCATCAGATACGCAGTATTTT	CASTYGGLPSDTQYF
few	TRBJ1-3	-	TRBV4-1	TGCGCCAGCAGCCAAGATCCCTCTAGTTCGGGAAACACCATATATTTT	CASSQDPSSSGNTIYF
-	TRBJ2-5	-	TRBV23-1	TGCGCCAGAAAATTGGGTGACAGGTCGGGAGAGACCCAGTACTTC	CARKLGDRSGETQYF
many	TRBJ2-7	TRBD2	TRBV5-1	TGCGCCAGCACACCGGGACTAGCGGCTTACGAGCAGTACTTC	CASTPGLAAYEQYF
-	TRBJ2-3	-	TRBV7-2	TGTGCCAGCAGCCCCGAGTGGAAGCGCTCGGATACGCAGTATTTT	CASSPEWKRSDTQYF
few	TRBJ2-4	-	TRBV4-2	TGTGCCAGCAGCCCCTTTAGCGGACGCGGAGGAAACATTCAGTACTTC	CASSPFSGRGGNIQYF
few	TRBJ2-1	-	TRBV4-2	TGTGCCAGCAGCCAAGTGGGGGTAGGGGGCAATGAGCAGTTCTTC	CASSQVGVGGNEQFF
few	TRBJ1-2	-	TRBV19	TGTGCCAGCCAACCGGGGACGGCCTATGGCTACACCTTC	CASQPGTAYGYTF
few	TRBJ2-1	-	TRBV4-1	TGCGCCAGCAGCCAAGCGGGGGCATCGAATGAGCAGTTCTTC	CASSQAGASNEQFF
-	TRBJ1-2	-	TRBV30	TGTGCCTGGAGTGTCGGGCCCTATGGCTACACCTTC	CAWSVGPYGYTF
few	TRBJ2-3	-	TRBV10-3	TGTGCCATCAGCGCTGGGGGGAGGACCACAGATACGCAGTATTTT	CAISAGGRTTDTQYF
few	TRBJ1-1	-	TRBV27	TGTGCCAGCAGTTTATCGAAGGCATTGAACACTGAAGCTTTCTTT	CASSLSKALNTEAFF
once	TRBJ2-5	TRBD1	TRBV28	TGTGCCAGCAGTCCTATAGACAGGGAAGAGACCCAGTACTTC	CASSPIDREETQYF
-	TRBJ2-3	-	TRBV7-2	TGTGCCAGCAGCTTAGTCCCCAGGGATACGCAGTATTTT	CASSLVPRDTQYF
few	TRBJ2-7	-	TRBV7-2	TGTGCCAGCAGCTTGATAGGGTCCCCCTACGAGCAGTACTTC	CASSLIGSPYEQYF
few	TRBJ2-1	TRBD1	TRBV29-1	TGCAGCACCGACCGGGACAGTCGTTTAGATGAGCAGTTCTTC	CSTDRDSRLDEQFF
few	TRBJ1-2	-	TRBV7-6	TGTGCCAGCCGGGGAGGGGATGGCTACACCTTC	CASRGGDGYTF
few	TRBJ2-5	-	TRBV18	TGTGCCAGCTCACCGGACCAAGAGACCCAGTACTTC	CASSPDQETQYF
-	TRBJ2-2	-	TRBV4-3	TGCGCCAGCAGCCAAGATCCTGTCCGACGAACCGGGGAGCTGTTTTTT	CASSQDPVRRTGELFF
-	TRBJ1-6	-	TRBV4-3	TGCGCCAGCAGCCAAGACGGCGGGGATTCACCCCTCCACTTT	CASSQDGGDSPLHF
few	TRBJ2-3	TRBD2	TRBV20-1	TGCAGTGCTTCACTAGCGGGGGCGCTCACAGATACGCAGTATTTT	CSASLAGALTDTQYF
few	TRBJ2-3	-	TRBV15	TGTGCCACCAGCAGAGGACGTGGGTTAAGGGCCTCAGATACGCAGTATTTT	CATSRGRGLRASDTQYF
-	TRBJ2-1	-	TRBV27	TGTGCCAGCAAGTCCTACAATGAGCAGTTCTTC	CASKSYNEQFF
-	TRBJ2-3	-	TRBV21-1	TGTGCCATAGGGGTTAGCGGGATGGATACGCAGTATTTT	CAIGVSGMDTQYF